The clone carrying this T cell receptor (beta chain) was seen a few times. Its specificity is not known. The study reverse transcribed the entire isolated RNA, so it sequenced expressed TCRB transcripts. Generated by immunoSEQ multiplex PCR, the TCRdb table keeps only in-frame clones and is missing some. The data contain almost 350,000 clones, roughly 8% of them singletons. Germline V CDR1 and CDR2: SNHLY, FYNNEI. Between the trimmed V and J ends, which lost 6 bases and 8 bases, there was a span of 10 bases. This CDR3 contains 12 residues. This sample stems from a study of beta chain features in type 1 diabetes. The study, taken as a whole, reports: For cells with high TCR expression, cDNA sequencing could yield over-representation. It was possible that PCR favored shorter templates, equally so in patients and controls. Insertions at VDJ junctions were less frequent in type 1 diabetes patients. These patients also deleted more nucleotides at the same junctions.

The genes are TRBV2 and TRBJ2-2; D uncertain. The sequenced sample consisted of central memory CD4+ T cells from blood. This TCR came from a woman between 18 and 29 years old in good health. CDR3 sequence (DNA): TGTGCCAGCAGCCTACAATCTGGGGAGCTGTTTTTT. Its translation is CASSLQSGELFF.